This T cell receptor (beta chain) was identified during a study of cytomegalovirus exposure and HLA in healthy donors. Worth noting for this clone: Its specificity is unknown.

The PCR had 60 Vbeta and 13 Jbeta primers. The repertoire was sequenced with immunoSEQ multiplex PCR; TCRdb's copy has only in-frame clones and lacks some. The sample includes 85,000 to 90,000 clones, around 64% of them seen just once. General study results and limits: Immune exposure information available was restricted to CMV serostatus. HLA allele associations emerged for roughly 17,000 TCR beta sequences in a later analysis, at 0.05 false discovery rate.

This receptor was taken from a young man in good health and CMV-seronegative. Sequenced: PBMCs.

CDR3: CASSPPGQYSGNTIYF. CDR3 in DNA: TGCGCCAGCAGCCCCCCGGGACAGTACTCTGGAAACACCATATATTTT. The V gene is TRBV4-1, the J gene TRBJ1-3, with 7 bases matching TRBD1. The CDR3 spans 16 residues. CDR1 is MGHRA and CDR2 is YSYEKL in the germline V gene. Trimming at V came to 4 bases and at J to 0 bases, leaving 6 bases not matched to a gene.